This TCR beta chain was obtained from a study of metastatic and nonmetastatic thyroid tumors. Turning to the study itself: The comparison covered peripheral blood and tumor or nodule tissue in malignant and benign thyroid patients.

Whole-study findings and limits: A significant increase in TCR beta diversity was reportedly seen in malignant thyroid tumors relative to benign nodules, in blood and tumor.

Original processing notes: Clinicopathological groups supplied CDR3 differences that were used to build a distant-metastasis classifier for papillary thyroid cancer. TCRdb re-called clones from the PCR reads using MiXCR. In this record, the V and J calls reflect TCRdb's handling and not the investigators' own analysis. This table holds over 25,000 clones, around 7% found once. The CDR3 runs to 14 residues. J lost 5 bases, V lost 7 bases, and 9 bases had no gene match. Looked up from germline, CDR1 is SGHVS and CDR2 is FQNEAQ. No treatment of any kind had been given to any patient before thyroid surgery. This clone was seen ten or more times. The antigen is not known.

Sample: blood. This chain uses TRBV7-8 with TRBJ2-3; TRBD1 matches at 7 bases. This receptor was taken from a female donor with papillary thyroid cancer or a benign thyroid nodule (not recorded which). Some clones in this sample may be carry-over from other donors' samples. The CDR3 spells CASTQQGRGDTQYF. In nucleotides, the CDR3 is TGTGCCAGCACCCAACAGGGGCGAGGAGATACGCAGTATTTT.